Sequencing of this TCR beta chain was carried out in a study of shared clonotypes between healthy human individuals. Background on the study: CD4 naive and memory got three plates each, CD8 naive two, CD8 memory one.

Produced via immunoSEQ multiplex PCR; TCRdb's table is partial and in-frame only. The data show more than 2 million clones, about 95% seen once. Positive CCR7 selection of CD45RO-negative cells yielded the naive CD8 cells, and terminally differentiated effector memory CD45RA+ cells were excluded. This CDR3 spans 18 amino acids. Trimming removed 3 bases from V and 0 bases from J, with 17 bases in between. Germline V CDR1 and CDR2: MNHEY, SMNVEV (reference sequence). This TCR came from a man younger than 30 in good health. The material sequenced was naive CD8+ T cells sorted from blood. The chain links TRBV27 to TRBJ2-2; weak D call: TRBD2 (6 bases). The CDR3 DNA reads as TGTGCCAGCAGTTTGGTACCGCCGGCGGGGACGAACACCGGGGAGCTGTTTTTT. Its protein product is CASSLVPPAGTNTGELFF.